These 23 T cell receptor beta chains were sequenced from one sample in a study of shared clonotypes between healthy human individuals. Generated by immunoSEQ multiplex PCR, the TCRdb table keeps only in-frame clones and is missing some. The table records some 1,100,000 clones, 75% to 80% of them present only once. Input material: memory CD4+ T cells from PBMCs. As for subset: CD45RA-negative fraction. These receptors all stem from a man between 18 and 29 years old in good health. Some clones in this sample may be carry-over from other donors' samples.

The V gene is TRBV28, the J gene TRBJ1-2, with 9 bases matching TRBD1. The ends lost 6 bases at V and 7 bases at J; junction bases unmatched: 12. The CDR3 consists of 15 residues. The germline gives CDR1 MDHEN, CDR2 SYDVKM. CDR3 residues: CASRSRDRVLSGYTF. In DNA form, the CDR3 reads TGTGCCAGCAGGAGCCGGGACAGGGTTTTATCTGGCTACACCTTC.

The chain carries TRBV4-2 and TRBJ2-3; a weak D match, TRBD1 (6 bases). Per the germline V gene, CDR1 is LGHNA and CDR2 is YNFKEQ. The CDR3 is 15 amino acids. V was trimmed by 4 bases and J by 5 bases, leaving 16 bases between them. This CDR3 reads CASSPATGYRDTQYF. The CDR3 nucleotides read TGTGCCAGCAGCCCCGCGACAGGCTACCGAGATACGCAGTATTTT.

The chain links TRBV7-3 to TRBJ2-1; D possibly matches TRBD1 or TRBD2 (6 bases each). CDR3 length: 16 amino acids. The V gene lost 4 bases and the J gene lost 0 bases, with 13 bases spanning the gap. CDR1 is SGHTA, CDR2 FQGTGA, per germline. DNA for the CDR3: TGTGCCAGCAGCTCCGGGGGCTCACGCTCCTACAATGAGCAGTTCTTC. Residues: CASSSGGSRSYNEQFF.

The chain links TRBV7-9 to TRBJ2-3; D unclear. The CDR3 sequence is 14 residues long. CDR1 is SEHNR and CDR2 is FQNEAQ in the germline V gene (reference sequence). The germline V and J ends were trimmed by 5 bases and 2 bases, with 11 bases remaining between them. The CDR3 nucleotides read TGTGCCAGCAGCGCTGAGGCTATCACAGATACGCAGTATTTT. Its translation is CASSAEAITDTQYF.

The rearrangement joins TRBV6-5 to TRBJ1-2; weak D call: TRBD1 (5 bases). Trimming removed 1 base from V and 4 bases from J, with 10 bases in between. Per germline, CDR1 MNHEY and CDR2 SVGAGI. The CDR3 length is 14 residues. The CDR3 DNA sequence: TGTGCCAGCAGTTACTTGGGGGAACCCTATGGCTACACCTTC. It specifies CASSYLGEPYGYTF.

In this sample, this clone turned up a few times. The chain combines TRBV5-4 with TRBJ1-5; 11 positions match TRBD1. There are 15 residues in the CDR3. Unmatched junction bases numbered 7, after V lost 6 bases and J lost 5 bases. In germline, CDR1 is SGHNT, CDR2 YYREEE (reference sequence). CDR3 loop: CASTVDRGLYQPQHF. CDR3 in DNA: TGTGCCAGCACCGTGGACAGGGGGCTGTATCAGCCCCAGCATTTT.

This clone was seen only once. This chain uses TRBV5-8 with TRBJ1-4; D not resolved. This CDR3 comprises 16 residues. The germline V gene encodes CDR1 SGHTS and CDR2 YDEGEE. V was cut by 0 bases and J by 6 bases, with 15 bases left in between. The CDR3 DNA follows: TGTGCCAGCAGCTTGGGAAATGGTGTCTCCTATGAAAAACTGTTTTTT. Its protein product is CASSLGNGVSYEKLFF. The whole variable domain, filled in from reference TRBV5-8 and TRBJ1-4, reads EAGVTQSPTHLIKTRGQQATLRCSPISGHTSVYWYQQALGLGLQFLLWYDEGEERNRGNFPPRFSGRQFPNYSSELNVNALELEDSALYLCASSLGNGVSYEKLFFGSGTQLSVL.

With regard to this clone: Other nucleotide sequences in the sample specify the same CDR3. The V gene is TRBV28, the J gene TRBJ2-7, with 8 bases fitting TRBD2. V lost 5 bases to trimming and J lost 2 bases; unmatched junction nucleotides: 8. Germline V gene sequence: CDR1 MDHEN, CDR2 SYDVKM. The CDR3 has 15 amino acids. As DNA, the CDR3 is TGTGCCAGCAGTACCACTAGCGGTAGGGCCTACGAGCAGTACTTC. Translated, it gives CASSTTSGRAYEQYF.

The CDR3 loop reads CASSLAGANTEAFF. Written as DNA, the CDR3 is TGCGCCAGCAGCTTGGCCGGTGCGAACACTGAAGCTTTCTTT. This chain connects TRBV5-1 to TRBJ1-1; D gene ambiguous. This CDR3 is 14 amino acids long. The germline V gene has CDR1 SGHRS and CDR2 YFSETQ. The V gene lost 0 bases and the J gene lost 1 base, with 7 bases spanning the gap. The full variable domain, in which reference TRBV5-1 and TRBJ1-1 provide the parts outside the CDR3, is KAGVTQTPRYLIKTRGQQVTLSCSPISGHRSVSWYQQTPGQGLQFLFEYFSETQRNKGNFPGRFSGRQFSNSRSEMNVSTLELGDSALYLCASSLAGANTEAFFGQGTRLTVV.

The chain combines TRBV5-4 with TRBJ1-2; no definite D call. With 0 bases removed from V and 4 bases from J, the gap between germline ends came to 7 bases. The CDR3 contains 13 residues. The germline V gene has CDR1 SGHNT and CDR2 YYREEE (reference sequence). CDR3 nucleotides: TGTGCCAGCAGCTTGGACAGCACCTATGGCTACACCTTC. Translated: CASSLDSTYGYTF.

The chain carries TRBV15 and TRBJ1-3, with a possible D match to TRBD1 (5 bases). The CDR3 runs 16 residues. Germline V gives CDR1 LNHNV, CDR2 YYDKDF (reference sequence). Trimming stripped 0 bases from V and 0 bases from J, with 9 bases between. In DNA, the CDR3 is TGTGCCACCAGCAGAGATCGGCAGGGCTCTGGAAACACCATATATTTT. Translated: CATSRDRQGSGNTIYF.

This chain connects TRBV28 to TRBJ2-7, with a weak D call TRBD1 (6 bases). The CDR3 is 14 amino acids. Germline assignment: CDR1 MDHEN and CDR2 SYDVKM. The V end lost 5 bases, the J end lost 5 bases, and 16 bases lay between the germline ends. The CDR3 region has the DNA TGTGCCAGCAGTAAGCTAGGGGGTAGCAACGAGCAGTACTTC. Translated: CASSKLGGSNEQYF.

This CDR3 is CASSLGLAGVRADTQYF. The CDR3 DNA follows: TGCGCCAGCAGCTTGGGACTAGCGGGAGTCCGGGCAGATACGCAGTATTTT. The rearrangement joins TRBV5-1 to TRBJ2-3, with 12 bases identical to TRBD2. Trimming at V came to 0 bases and at J to 4 bases, leaving 6 bases not matched to a gene. This CDR3 region has 17 residues. Germline CDR1 is SGHRS and CDR2 is YFSETQ.

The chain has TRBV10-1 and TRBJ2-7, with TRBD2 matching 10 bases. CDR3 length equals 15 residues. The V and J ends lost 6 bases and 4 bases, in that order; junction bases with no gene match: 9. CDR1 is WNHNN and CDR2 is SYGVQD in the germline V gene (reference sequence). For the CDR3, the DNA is TGCGCCAGCAGCACCGGACTAGCGGTAAAATACGAGCAGTACTTC. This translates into CASSTGLAVKYEQYF.

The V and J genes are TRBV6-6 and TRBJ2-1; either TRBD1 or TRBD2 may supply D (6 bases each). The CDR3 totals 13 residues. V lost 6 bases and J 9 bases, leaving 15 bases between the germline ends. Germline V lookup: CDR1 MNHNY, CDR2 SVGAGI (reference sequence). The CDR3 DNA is TGTGCCAGCAGGCAAGGAGGAGGGGGTGAGCAGTTCTTC. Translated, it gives CASRQGGGGEQFF.

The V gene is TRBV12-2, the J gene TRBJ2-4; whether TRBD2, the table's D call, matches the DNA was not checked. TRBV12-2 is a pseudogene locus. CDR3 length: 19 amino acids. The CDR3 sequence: CASRLGSSGRAGAKNIQYF. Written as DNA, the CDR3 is TGTGCAAGTCGCTTAGGGAGTAGCGGGAGGGCCGGGGCCAAAAACATTCAGTACTTC.

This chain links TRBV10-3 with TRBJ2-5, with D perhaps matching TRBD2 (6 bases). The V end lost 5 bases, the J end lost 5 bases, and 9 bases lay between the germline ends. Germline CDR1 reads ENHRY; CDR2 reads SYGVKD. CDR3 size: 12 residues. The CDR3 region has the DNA TGTGCCATCAGTCAGGAGGGGGAGACCCAGTACTTC. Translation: CAISQEGETQYF.

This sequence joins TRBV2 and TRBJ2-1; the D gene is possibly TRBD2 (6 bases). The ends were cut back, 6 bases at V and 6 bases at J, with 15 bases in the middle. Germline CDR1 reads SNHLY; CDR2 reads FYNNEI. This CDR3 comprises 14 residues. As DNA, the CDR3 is TGTGCCAGCAGGGCACGACTAGTTTCCAATGAGCAGTTCTTC. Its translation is CASRARLVSNEQFF.

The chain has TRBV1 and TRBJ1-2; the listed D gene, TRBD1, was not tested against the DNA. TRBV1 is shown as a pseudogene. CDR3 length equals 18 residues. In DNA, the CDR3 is TGCACCAGCAGCCCAGCCGGACAGGGCTTAGTCCTGAACTATGGCTACACCTTC. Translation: CTSSPAGQGLVLNYGYTF.

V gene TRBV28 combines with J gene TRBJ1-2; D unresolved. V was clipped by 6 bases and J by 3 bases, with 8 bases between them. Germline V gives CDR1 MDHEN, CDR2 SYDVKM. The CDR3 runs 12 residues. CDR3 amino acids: CASSPRYYGYTF. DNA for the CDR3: TGTGCCAGCAGCCCCCGTTACTATGGCTACACCTTC.

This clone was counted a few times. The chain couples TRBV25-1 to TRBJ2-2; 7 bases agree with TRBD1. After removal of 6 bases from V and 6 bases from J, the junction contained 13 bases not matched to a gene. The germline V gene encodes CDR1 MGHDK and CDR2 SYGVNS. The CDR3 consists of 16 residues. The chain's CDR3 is CASRDDRVGRAGELFF. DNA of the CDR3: TGTGCCAGCAGAGACGACAGGGTGGGTCGCGCCGGGGAGCTGTTTTTT.

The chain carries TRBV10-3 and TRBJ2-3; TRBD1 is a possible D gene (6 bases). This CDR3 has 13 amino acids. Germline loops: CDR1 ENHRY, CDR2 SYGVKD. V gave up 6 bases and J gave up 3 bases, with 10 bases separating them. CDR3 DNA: TGTGCCATCAGGCCGGGACAAACAGATACGCAGTATTTT. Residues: CAIRPGQTDTQYF.

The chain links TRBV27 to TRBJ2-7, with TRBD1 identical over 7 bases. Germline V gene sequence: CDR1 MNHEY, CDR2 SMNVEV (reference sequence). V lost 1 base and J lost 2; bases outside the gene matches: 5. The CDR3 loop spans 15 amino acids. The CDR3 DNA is TGTGCCAGCAGTTTATTGTCAGGGGGAACCTACGAGCAGTACTTC. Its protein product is CASSLLSGGTYEQYF.